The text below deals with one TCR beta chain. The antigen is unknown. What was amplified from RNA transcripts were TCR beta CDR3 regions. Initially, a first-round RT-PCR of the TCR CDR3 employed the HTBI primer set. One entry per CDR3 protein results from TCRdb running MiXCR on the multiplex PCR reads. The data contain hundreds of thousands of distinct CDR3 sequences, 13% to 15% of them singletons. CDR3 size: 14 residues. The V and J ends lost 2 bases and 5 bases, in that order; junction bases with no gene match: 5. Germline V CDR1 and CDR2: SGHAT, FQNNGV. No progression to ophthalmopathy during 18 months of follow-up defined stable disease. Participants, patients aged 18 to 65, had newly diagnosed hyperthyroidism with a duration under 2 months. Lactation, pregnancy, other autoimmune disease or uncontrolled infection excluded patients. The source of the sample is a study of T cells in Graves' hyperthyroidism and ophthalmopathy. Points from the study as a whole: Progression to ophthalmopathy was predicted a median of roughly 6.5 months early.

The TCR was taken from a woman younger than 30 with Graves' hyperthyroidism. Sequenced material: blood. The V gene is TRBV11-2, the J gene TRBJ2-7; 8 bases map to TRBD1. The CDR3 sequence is CASSLMAGGNEQYF. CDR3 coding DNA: TGTGCCAGCAGCTTAATGGCAGGGGGCAACGAGCAGTACTTC. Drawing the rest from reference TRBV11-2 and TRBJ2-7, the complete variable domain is EAGVAQSPRYKIIEKRQSVAFWCNPISGHATLYWYQQILGQGPKLLIQFQNNGVVDDSQLPKDRFSAERLKGVDSTLKIQPAKLEDSAVYLCASSLMAGGNEQYFGPGTRLTVT.